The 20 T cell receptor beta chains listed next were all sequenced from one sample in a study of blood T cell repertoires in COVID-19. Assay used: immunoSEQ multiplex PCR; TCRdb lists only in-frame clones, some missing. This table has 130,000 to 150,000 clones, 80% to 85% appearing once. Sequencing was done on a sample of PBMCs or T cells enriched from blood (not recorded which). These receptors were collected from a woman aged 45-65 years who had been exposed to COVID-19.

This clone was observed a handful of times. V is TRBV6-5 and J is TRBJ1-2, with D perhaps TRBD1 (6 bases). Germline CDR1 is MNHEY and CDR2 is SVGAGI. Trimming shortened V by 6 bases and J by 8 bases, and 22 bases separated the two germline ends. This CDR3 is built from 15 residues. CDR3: CASSPSAGARGGYTF. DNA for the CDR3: TGTGCCAGCAGCCCCTCGGCAGGCGCCAGGGGAGGCTACACCTTC.

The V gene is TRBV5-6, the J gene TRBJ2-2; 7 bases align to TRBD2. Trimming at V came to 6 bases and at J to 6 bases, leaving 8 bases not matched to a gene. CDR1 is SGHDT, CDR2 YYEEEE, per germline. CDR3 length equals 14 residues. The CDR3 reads CASTRGGKAGELFF. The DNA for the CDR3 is TGTGCCAGCACCCGCGGGGGAAAGGCCGGGGAGCTGTTTTTT.

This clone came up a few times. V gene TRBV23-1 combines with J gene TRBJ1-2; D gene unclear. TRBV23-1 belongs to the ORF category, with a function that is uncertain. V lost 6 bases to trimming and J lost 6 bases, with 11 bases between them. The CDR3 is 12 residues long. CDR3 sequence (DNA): TGCGCCAGCAGCGTCAGGCCTGATGGCTACACCTTC. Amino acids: CASSVRPDGYTF.

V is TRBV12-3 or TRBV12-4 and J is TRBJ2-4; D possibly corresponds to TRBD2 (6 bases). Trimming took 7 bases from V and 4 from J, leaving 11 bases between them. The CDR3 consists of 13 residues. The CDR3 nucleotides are TGTGCCAGCACCCGGCGGGATAAAAACATTCAGTACTTC. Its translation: CASTRRDKNIQYF.

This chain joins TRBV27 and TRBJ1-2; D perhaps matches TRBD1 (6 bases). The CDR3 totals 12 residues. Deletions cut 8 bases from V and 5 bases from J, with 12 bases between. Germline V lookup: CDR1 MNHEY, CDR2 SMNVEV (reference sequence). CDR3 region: CASRRGAYGYTF. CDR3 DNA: TGTGCCAGCCGACGGGGGGCATATGGCTACACCTTC.

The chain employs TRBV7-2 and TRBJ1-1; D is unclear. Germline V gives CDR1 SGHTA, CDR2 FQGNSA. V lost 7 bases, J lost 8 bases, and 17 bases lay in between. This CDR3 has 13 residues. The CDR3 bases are TGTGCCAGCAAGGCCTATACGGGTAGGGAAGCTTTCTTT. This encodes CASKAYTGREAFF.

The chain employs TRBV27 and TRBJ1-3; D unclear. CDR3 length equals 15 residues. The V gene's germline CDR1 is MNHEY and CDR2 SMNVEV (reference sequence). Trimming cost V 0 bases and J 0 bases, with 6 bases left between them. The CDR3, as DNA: TGTGCCAGCAGTTTATCCCGGAGCTCTGGAAACACCATATATTTT. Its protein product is CASSLSRSSGNTIYF.

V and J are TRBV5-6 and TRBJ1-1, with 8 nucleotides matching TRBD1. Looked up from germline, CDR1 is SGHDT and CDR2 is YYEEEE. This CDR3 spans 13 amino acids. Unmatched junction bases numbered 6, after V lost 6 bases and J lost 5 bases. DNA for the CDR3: TGTGCCAGCACAAGACAGGGGTCAACTGAAGCTTTCTTT. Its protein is CASTRQGSTEAFF.

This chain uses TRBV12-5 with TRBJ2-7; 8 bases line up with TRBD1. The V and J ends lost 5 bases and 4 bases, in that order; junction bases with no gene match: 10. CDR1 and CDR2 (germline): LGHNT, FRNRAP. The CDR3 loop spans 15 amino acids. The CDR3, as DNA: TGTGCTAGTGGTCAGAAGACAGGGGCCGATTACGAGCAGTACTTC. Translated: CASGQKTGADYEQYF. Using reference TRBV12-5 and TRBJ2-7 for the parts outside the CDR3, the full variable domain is DARVTQTPRHKVTEMGQEVTMRCQPILGHNTVFWYRQTMMQGLELLAYFRNRAPLDDSGMPKDRFSAEMPDATLATLKIQPSEPRDSAVYFCASGQKTGADYEQYFGPGTRLTVT.

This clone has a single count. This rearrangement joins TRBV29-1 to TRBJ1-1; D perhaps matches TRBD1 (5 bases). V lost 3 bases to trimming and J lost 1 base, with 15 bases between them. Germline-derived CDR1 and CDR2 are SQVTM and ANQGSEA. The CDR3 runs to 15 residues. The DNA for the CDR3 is TGCAGCGTTGACGAAGGTTTCGGGGGGAACACTGAAGCTTTCTTT. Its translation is CSVDEGFGGNTEAFF.

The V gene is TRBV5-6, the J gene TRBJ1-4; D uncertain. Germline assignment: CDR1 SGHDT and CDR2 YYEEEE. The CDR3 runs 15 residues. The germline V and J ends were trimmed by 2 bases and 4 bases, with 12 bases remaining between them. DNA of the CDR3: TGTGCCAGCAGCTTTCGGGTTTTTGGTAATGAAAAACTGTTTTTT. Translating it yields CASSFRVFGNEKLFF.

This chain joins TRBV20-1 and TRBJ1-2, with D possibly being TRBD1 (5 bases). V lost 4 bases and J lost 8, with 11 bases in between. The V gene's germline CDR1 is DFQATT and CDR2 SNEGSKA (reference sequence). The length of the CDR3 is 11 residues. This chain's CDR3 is CSAIQGGGYTF. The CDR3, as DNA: TGCAGTGCTATTCAGGGAGGAGGCTACACCTTC.

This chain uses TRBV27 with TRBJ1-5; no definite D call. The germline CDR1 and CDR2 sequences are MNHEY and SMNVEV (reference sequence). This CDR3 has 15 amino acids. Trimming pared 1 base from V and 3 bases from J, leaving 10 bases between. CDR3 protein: CASSLLAGSNQPQHF. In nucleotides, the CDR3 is TGTGCCAGCAGTTTATTGGCGGGTTCCAATCAGCCCCAGCATTTT.

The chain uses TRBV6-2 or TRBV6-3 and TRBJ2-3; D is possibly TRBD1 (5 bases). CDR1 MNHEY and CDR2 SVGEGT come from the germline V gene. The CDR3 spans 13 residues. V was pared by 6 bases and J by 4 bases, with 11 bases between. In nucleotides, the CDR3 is TGTGCCAGCAGGCCTCCAGGGTCAGATACGCAGTATTTT. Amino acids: CASRPPGSDTQYF.

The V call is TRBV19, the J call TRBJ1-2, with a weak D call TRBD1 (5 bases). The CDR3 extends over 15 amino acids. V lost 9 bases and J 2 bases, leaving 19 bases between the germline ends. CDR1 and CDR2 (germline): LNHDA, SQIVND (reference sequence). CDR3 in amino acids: CASLPGDLFNYGYTF. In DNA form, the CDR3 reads TGTGCCAGCCTTCCCGGGGACTTGTTCAACTATGGCTACACCTTC.

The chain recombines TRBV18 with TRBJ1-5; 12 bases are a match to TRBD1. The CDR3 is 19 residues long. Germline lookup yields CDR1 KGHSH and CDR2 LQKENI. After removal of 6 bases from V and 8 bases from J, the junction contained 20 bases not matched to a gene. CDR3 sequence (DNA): TGTGCCAGCTCCCTAAAGGGGACAGGGGGCGCCGGGGTTGCTGAGCCCCAGCATTTT. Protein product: CASSLKGTGGAGVAEPQHF.

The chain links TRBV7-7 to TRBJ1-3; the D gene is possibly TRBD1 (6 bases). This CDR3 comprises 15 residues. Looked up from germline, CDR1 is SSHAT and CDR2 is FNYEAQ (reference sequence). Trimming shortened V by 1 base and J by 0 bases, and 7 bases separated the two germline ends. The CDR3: CASSLGTASGNTIYF. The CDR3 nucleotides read TGTGCCAGCAGCTTAGGGACAGCCTCTGGAAACACCATATATTTT.

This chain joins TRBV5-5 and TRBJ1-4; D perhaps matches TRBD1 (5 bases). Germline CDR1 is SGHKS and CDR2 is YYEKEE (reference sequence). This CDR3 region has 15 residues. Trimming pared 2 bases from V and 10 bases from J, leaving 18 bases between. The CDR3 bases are TGTGCCAGCAGCTTCGGGTCGACAGACATGGGAAAACTGTTTTTT. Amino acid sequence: CASSFGSTDMGKLFF.

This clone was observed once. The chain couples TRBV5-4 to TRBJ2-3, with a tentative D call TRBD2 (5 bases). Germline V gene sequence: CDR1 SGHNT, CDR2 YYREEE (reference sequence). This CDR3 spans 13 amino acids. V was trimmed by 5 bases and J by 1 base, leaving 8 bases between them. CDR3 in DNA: TGTGCCAGCAGAGTCGGGGGCACAGATACGCAGTATTTT. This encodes CASRVGGTDTQYF.

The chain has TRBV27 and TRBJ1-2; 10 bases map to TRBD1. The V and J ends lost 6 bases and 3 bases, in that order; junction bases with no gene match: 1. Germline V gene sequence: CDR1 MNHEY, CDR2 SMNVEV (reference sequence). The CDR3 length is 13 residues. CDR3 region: CASRDRGHYGYTF. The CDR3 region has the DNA TGTGCCAGCAGAGACAGGGGGCACTATGGCTACACCTTC.